A selection of T cell receptor beta chains follows, all from one sample in a study of cytomegalovirus exposure and HLA in healthy donors. The method was immunoSEQ multiplex PCR; TCRdb's version includes in-frame clones alone and lacks a portion of them. The repertoire includes some 85,000 clones, about 79% of them detected once, and 5.9% sits in the top ten. The sample consisted of PBMCs. All receptors derive from a man aged 18 to 29 in good health and CMV-seropositive. The CDR3 runs from the conserved cysteine through the conserved F or W. D genes are given only for firm matches. Expanded clones are given a class, and other clones once, few, many or no size at all.

TRBJ2-7,.,TRBV29-1,.,CSGLLAREQYF,TGCAGCGGTCTTCTGGCCCGCGAGCAGTACTTC
TRBJ2-1,once,TRBV5-1,.,CASSLGAYNEQFF,TGCGCCAGCAGCTTAGGGGCTTACAATGAGCAGTTCTTC
TRBJ2-1,.,TRBV6-6,TRBD2,CASRTGLAGDNEQFF,TGTGCCAGCAGAACCGGACTAGCGGGAGACAATGAGCAGTTCTTC
TRBJ2-3,.,TRBV14,.,CASSPPSFGTDTQYF,TGTGCCAGCAGCCCACCCAGTTTTGGCACAGATACGCAGTATTTT
TRBJ2-3,.,TRBV18,TRBD2,CASSRQRESSTDTQYF,TGTGCCAGCTCACGCCAGCGGGAGTCGAGCACAGATACGCAGTATTTT
TRBJ2-7,.,TRBV6-1,TRBD1,CASSELGLQGARYEQYF,TGTGCCAGCAGTGAACTGGGGTTGCAGGGGGCACGCTACGAGCAGTACTTC
TRBJ1-5,.,TRBV4-1,.,CASSHPNQPQHF,TGCGCCAGCAGCCATCCAAATCAGCCCCAGCATTTT
TRBJ2-7,.,TRBV19,.,CASSSRDEQYF,TGTGCCAGTAGTAGTCGGGACGAGCAGTACTTC
TRBJ1-5,few,TRBV6-5,TRBD1,CASSGTGVVGPQHF,TGTGCCAGCAGTGGGACAGGGGTGGTGGGGCCCCAGCATTTT
TRBJ2-7,.,TRBV9,.,CASSVNSLTYEQYF,TGTGCCAGCAGCGTGAATAGCTTGACCTACGAGCAGTACTTC
TRBJ2-3,.,TRBV19,.,CASSIQGSDTQYF,TGTGCCAGTAGTATCCAGGGTTCAGATACGCAGTATTTT
TRBJ1-2,few,TRBV6-6,TRBD1,CASSPTGGAGGYTF,TGTGCCAGCAGCCCGACAGGGGGCGCGGGTGGCTACACCTTC
TRBJ2-1,.,TRBV25-1,TRBD1,CASSEPGGSYNEQFF,TGTGCCAGCAGTGAGCCAGGGGGTAGTTACAATGAGCAGTTCTTC
TRBJ1-5,.,TRBV19,.,CASSPPGPREAQHF,TGTGCCAGTAGTCCACCGGGACCTAGGGAGGCCCAGCATTTT
TRBJ2-7,.,TRBV29-1,TRBD1,CSVEPGQGRYEQYF,TGCAGCGTCGAACCTGGACAGGGGAGGTACGAGCAGTACTTC
TRBJ1-5,few,TRBV28,TRBD1,CASGWGTGLNQPQHF,TGTGCCAGCGGGTGGGGGACAGGGCTCAATCAGCCCCAGCATTTT